The rows below give T cell receptor beta chains drawn from one sample of a study of regulatory T cells in long-lasting Graves disease. TCRdb reprocessed the multiplex PCR reads via MiXCR and lists one record per CDR3 protein. The sample yields 400,000 to 500,000 distinct CDR3 sequences, about 17% seen once. These same data were also listed under a study on T cells in Graves' hyperthyroidism and ophthalmopathy.

This sample comprised peripheral blood mononuclear cells (PBMCs), obtained at new diagnosis, from a patient treated with antithyroid drugs. The receptors were gathered from a young woman with Graves disease. The CDR3 runs from the conserved cysteine through the conserved F or W. D genes are given only for firm matches. Clone size, where shown, is once, few, many, or a class for clones that have expanded.

j_call clone_size v_call d_call cdr3_aa cdr3_nt
TRBJ2-1 - TRBV19 TRBD2 CASSIPTSGYNEQFF TGTGCCAGTAGTATTCCGACTAGCGGCTACAATGAGCAGTTCTTC
TRBJ2-1 - TRBV25-1 TRBD2 CASSSLPSGNEQFF TGTGCCAGCAGTTCTCTTCCTAGCGGCAATGAGCAGTTCTTC
TRBJ2-1 few TRBV7-2 - CASSSRGGNNEQFF TGTGCCAGCAGCTCCCGGGGAGGTAACAATGAGCAGTTCTTC
TRBJ1-1 - TRBV5-8 - CASSLRPYPSSEAFF TGTGCCAGCAGCCTCCGACCCTATCCCTCGTCTGAAGCTTTCTTT
TRBJ2-5 many TRBV10-3 TRBD2 CAISEFPGGEETQYF TGTGCCATCAGTGAGTTTCCGGGAGGGGAAGAGACCCAGTACTTC
TRBJ2-2 few TRBV7-3 - CASSLTGTNTGELFF TGTGCCAGCAGCCTGACAGGAACTAACACCGGGGAGCTGTTTTTT
TRBJ2-2 few TRBV20-1 - CSASRGGGTGELFF TGCAGTGCTAGCAGGGGCGGGGGCACCGGGGAGCTGTTTTTT
TRBJ2-1 - TRBV19 TRBD2 CASSIGGLAGINEQFF TGTGCCAGTAGTATAGGGGGACTAGCGGGGATAAATGAGCAGTTCTTC
TRBJ2-7 - TRBV2 - CASRKDRKTYEQYF TGTGCCAGCAGGAAAGACAGGAAGACCTACGAGCAGTACTTC
TRBJ2-5 many TRBV6-2/TRBV6-3 TRBD1 CASSAHRTGTQETQYF TGTGCCAGCAGTGCTCATAGGACAGGTACTCAAGAGACCCAGTACTTC
TRBJ2-2 - TRBV7-3 - CASSLQATGELFF TGTGCCAGCAGCTTACAAGCCACCGGGGAGCTGTTTTTT
TRBJ2-5 many TRBV7-8 TRBD2 CASSFVAGGRETQYF TGTGCCAGCAGCTTTGTAGCGGGAGGACGAGAGACCCAGTACTTC
TRBJ1-4 few TRBV7-2 - CASSLLVGGLGKLFF TGTGCCAGCAGCTTACTCGTAGGAGGGTTGGGAAAACTGTTTTTT
TRBJ2-7 many TRBV6-5 - CASSYYKQQYF TGTGCCAGCAGTTACTACAAACAGCAGTACTTC
TRBJ1-5 few TRBV28 TRBD1 CAAGQGGVNQPQHF TGTGCCGCCGGACAGGGGGGAGTCAATCAGCCCCAGCATTTT
TRBJ2-3 - TRBV27 - CASKTIQGWTDTQYF TGTGCCAGCAAGACCATACAGGGTTGGACAGATACGCAGTATTTT
TRBJ2-7 many TRBV28 - CASSFGVSYEQYF TGTGCCAGCAGTTTTGGGGTTTCCTACGAGCAGTACTTC
TRBJ2-5 - TRBV27 - CASSPSKEETQYF TGTGCCAGCAGTCCATCGAAGGAAGAGACCCAGTACTTC
TRBJ2-5 - TRBV6-2/TRBV6-3 - CASSYGTREETQYF TGTGCCAGCAGTTACGGTACTAGAGAAGAGACCCAGTACTTC
TRBJ2-7 many TRBV29-1 TRBD2 CSVSGGRFYEQYF TGCAGCGTTTCTGGCGGGAGGTTTTACGAGCAGTACTTC
TRBJ2-1 many TRBV2 - CASSAPSSFGNYNEQFF TGTGCCAGCAGTGCCCCCTCTAGCTTCGGGAACTACAATGAGCAGTTCTTC
TRBJ1-5 few TRBV28 - CASSPQGLGDQPQHF TGTGCCAGCAGCCCACAGGGCCTGGGGGATCAGCCCCAGCATTTT
TRBJ2-1 many TRBV7-9 TRBD2 CASTQPVGLAGDNEQFF TGTGCCAGCACCCAGCCGGTCGGGCTAGCGGGAGACAATGAGCAGTTCTTC
TRBJ2-3 - TRBV12-3/TRBV12-4 TRBD2 CASSATLAGATDTQYF TGTGCCAGCAGTGCCACTTTAGCGGGAGCGACAGATACGCAGTATTTT
TRBJ2-1 few TRBV7-2 TRBD2 CASSLLAVSYNEQFF TGTGCCAGCAGCCTACTAGCGGTCTCCTACAATGAGCAGTTCTTC
TRBJ2-2 many TRBV10-3 TRBD1 CAIRPSSGTGDTGELFF TGTGCCATCAGACCGAGTTCCGGGACAGGGGACACCGGGGAGCTGTTTTTT
TRBJ1-1 many TRBV18 TRBD1 CASSPSKDRENTEAFF TGTGCCAGCTCACCCTCGAAGGACAGGGAGAACACTGAAGCTTTCTTT
TRBJ2-1 few TRBV19 - CASSGGRTLRGNEQFF TGTGCCAGTAGTGGCGGTAGGACCCTTAGGGGGAATGAGCAGTTCTTC
TRBJ1-4 - TRBV19 - CASNFFGGGEKLFF TGTGCCAGTAATTTCTTCGGTGGCGGAGAAAAACTGTTTTTT
TRBJ1-1 few TRBV2 TRBD1 CASTPGGGGITEAFF TGTGCCAGCACCCCCGGGGGAGGGGGCATAACTGAAGCTTTCTTT
TRBJ2-1 many TRBV13 - CASSLRTKGLQSQFF TGTGCCAGCAGCCTACGGACTAAGGGGCTACAAAGCCAGTTCTTC
TRBJ1-5 - TRBV6-1 - CASREQTGQPQHF TGTGCCAGCAGGGAACAGACCGGCCAGCCCCAGCATTTT
TRBJ2-2 few TRBV19 - CASSSAGPSRELFF TGTGCCAGTAGTTCGGCAGGGCCCAGCCGGGAGCTGTTTTTT
TRBJ2-1 - TRBV2 - CASSERRGPYNEQFF TGTGCCAGCAGTGAAAGGAGGGGTCCCTACAATGAGCAGTTCTTC
TRBJ2-7 many TRBV20-1 TRBD1 CSAMDRGTYEQYF TGCAGTGCTATGGACAGGGGGACCTACGAGCAGTACTTC
TRBJ2-6 - TRBV7-8 TRBD1 CASKGQGISGANVLTF TGTGCCAGTAAGGGACAGGGCATCTCTGGGGCCAACGTCCTGACTTTC
TRBJ2-7 many TRBV10-3 - CAIMETETYEQYF TGTGCCATCATGGAGACAGAAACCTACGAGCAGTACTTC
TRBJ2-5 many TRBV28 - CASHAGHQETQYF TGTGCAAGCCACGCCGGGCACCAAGAGACCCAGTACTTC
TRBJ2-1 few TRBV27 - CASRATGGVFLNEQFF TGTGCCAGCAGGGCAACCGGAGGGGTTTTTTTAAATGAGCAGTTCTTC
TRBJ2-1 - TRBV18 TRBD2 CASSPRSRAGDMYGEQFF TGTGCCAGCTCACCACGTTCTAGGGCGGGAGACATGTATGGTGAGCAGTTCTTC
TRBJ2-5 few TRBV7-2 TRBD1 CASSPWTGEETQYF TGTGCCAGCAGCCCGTGGACAGGGGAGGAGACCCAGTACTTC
TRBJ2-7 many TRBV5-1 - CASSLSRPDPYEQYF TGCGCCAGCAGCTTGTCCAGGCCAGATCCCTACGAGCAGTACTTC
TRBJ2-5 many TRBV7-2 TRBD2 CASSLGAGGPRMAYF TGTGCCAGCAGCTTAGGCGCGGGAGGGCCCAGAATGGCGTACTTC
TRBJ2-5 few TRBV10-3 - CAISELGNQETQYF TGTGCCATCAGTGAGCTAGGGAACCAAGAGACCCAGTACTTC
TRBJ2-6 - TRBV29-1 TRBD1 CSVDFGTGGVGGVNVLTF TGCAGCGTTGATTTTGGGACAGGGGGCGTTGGTGGGGTCAACGTCCTGACTTTC
TRBJ2-3 - TRBV4-1 TRBD2 CASSQVGAGEDTQYF TGCGCCAGCAGCCAAGTTGGAGCGGGAGAAGATACGCAGTATTTT
TRBJ2-3 few TRBV20-1 TRBD2 CSALPILAGVPTDTQYF TGCAGTGCTCTTCCAATACTAGCGGGAGTCCCCACAGATACGCAGTATTTT
TRBJ2-3 few TRBV6-5 - CASSSIGSSTDTQYF TGTGCCAGCAGTTCTATAGGATCTAGCACAGATACGCAGTATTTT
TRBJ1-5 many TRBV30 - CAWSVGGNQPQHF TGTGCCTGGAGTGTAGGAGGGAATCAGCCCCAGCATTTT
TRBJ2-1 many TRBV7-9 TRBD2 CASSLGVAGQQFF TGTGCCAGCAGCTTAGGAGTAGCGGGACAGCAGTTCTTC
TRBJ2-5 few TRBV7-9 - CASSLSRLLIGAKETQYF TGTGCCAGCAGCTTATCTAGGTTGCTTATTGGGGCCAAAGAGACCCAGTACTTC
TRBJ1-2 many TRBV28 - CASSLDTLYGYTF TGTGCCAGCAGTCTTGACACTCTCTATGGCTACACCTTC
TRBJ2-3 - TRBV9 TRBD2 CASSREGDTQYF TGTGCCAGCTCGCGGGAGGGTGATACGCAGTATTTT
TRBJ2-7 many TRBV4-1 TRBD2 CASSSSLAGAYEQYF TGCGCCAGCAGCAGCTCTCTAGCGGGAGCCTACGAGCAGTACTTC
TRBJ2-6 - TRBV7-3 - CASSPSGGSSGANVLTF TGTGCCAGCAGCCCCAGCGGCGGTAGCTCTGGGGCCAACGTCCTGACTTTC
TRBJ2-5 many TRBV7-2 - CASSLGVEKTQYF TGTGCCAGCAGCTTAGGCGTGGAAAAGACCCAGTACTTC